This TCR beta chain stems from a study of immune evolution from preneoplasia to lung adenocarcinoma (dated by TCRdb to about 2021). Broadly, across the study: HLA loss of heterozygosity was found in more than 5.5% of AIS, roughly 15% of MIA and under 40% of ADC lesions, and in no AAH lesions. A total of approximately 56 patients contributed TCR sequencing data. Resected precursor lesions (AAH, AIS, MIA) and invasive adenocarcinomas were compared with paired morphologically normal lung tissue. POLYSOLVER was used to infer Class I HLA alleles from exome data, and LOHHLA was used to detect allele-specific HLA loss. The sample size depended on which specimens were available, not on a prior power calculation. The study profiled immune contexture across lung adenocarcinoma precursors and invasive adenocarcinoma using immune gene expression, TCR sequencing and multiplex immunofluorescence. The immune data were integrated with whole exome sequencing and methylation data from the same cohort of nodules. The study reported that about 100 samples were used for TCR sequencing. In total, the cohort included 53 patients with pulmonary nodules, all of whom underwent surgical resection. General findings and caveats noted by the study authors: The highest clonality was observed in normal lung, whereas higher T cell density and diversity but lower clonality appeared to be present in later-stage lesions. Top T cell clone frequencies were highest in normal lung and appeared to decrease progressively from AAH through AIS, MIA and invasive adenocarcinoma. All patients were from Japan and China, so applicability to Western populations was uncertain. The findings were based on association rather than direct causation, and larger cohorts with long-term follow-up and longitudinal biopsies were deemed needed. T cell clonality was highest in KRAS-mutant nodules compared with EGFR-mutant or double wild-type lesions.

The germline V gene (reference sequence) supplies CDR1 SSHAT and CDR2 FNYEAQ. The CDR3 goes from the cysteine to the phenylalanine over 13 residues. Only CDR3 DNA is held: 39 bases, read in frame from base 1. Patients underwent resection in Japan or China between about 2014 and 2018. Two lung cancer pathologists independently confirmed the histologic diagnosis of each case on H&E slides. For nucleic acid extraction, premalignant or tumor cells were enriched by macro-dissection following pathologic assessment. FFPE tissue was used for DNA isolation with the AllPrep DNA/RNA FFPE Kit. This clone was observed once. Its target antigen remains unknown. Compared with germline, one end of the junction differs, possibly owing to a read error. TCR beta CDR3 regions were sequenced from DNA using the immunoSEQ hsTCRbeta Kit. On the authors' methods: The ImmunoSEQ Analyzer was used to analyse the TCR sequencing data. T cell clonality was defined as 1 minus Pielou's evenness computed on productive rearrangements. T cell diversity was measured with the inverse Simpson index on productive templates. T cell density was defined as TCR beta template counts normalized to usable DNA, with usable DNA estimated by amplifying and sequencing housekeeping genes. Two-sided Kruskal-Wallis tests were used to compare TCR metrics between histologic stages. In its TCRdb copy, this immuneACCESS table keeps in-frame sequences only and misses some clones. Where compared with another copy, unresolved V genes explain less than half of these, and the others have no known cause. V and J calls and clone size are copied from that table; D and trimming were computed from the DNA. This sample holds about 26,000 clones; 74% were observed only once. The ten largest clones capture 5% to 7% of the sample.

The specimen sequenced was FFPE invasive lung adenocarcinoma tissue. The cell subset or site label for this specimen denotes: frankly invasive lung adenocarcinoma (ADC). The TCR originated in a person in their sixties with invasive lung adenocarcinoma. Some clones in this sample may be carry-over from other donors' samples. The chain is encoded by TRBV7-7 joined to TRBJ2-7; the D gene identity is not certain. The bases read TGTGCTAGCATTTTTGGGGTACCCTACGAGCAGTACTTC. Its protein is CASIFGVPYEQYF.